This TCR beta chain came from a study of cytomegalovirus exposure and HLA in healthy donors. Looking at the study overall: Earlier results showed roughly 120 million unique TCR beta sequences derived from around 170 million T cells. Study-level results: Later on, analysis showed that most CMV-associated TCR beta chains appeared to be HLA-restricted.

CDR1 and CDR2 from the germline V gene are SGHRS and YFSETQ. The ends lost 1 base at V and 1 base at J; junction bases unmatched: 4. The CDR3 has 16 residues. Turning to this clone: Its specificity is not known.

PCR used 60 Vbeta primers and 13 Jbeta primers. Clones were sequenced by immunoSEQ multiplex PCR, and TCRdb holds only the in-frame ones, with some missing. The profile shows some 100,000 clones, 65% to 80% of them singletons. The origin of this receptor is a woman in her thirties or forties in good health and CMV-seronegative. Sequenced material: PBMCs. V gene TRBV5-1 combines with J gene TRBJ1-4, with 7 nucleotides matching TRBD1. The CDR3 DNA reads as TGCGCCAGCAGCTTGAGACAGGGCGGAACTAATGAAAAACTGTTTTTT. Translated: CASSLRQGGTNEKLFF.